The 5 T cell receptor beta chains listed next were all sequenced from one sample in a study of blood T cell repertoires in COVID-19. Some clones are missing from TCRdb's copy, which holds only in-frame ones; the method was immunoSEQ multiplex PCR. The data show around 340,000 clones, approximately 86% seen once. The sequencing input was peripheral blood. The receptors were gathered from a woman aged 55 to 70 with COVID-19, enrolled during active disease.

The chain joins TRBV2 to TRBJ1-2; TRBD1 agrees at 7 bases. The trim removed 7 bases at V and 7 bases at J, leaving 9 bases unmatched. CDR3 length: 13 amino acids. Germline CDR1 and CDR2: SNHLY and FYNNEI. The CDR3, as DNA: TGTGCCAGCACTATGACAGGGACCAGTGGCTACACCTTC. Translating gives CASTMTGTSGYTF.

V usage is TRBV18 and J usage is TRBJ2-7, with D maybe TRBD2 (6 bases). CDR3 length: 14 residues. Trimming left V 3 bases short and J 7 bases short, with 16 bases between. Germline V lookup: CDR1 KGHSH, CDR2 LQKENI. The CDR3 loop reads CASSPAGGVEEQYF. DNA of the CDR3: TGTGCCAGCTCACCGGCAGGAGGGGTCGAGGAGCAGTACTTC.

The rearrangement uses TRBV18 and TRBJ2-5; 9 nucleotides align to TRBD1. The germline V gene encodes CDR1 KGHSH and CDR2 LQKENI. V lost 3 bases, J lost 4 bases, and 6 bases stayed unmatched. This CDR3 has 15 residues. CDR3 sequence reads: CASSPGGQGLETQYF. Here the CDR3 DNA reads TGTGCCAGCTCACCTGGGGGACAGGGCCTAGAGACCCAGTACTTC.

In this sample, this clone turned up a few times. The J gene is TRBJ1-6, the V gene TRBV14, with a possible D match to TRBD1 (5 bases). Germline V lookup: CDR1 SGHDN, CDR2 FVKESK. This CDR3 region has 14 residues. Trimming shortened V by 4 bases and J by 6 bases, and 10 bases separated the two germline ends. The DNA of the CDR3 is TGTGCCAGCAGCCCGCGGGGCCTTAATTCACCCCTCCACTTT. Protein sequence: CASSPRGLNSPLHF.

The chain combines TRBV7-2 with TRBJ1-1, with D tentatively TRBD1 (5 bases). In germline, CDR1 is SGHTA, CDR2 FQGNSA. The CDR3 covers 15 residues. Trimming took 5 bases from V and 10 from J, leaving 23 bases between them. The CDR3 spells CASSRLDGGGSRAFF. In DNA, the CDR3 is TGTGCCAGCAGCCGCTTGGACGGGGGAGGAAGTCGAGCTTTCTTT.